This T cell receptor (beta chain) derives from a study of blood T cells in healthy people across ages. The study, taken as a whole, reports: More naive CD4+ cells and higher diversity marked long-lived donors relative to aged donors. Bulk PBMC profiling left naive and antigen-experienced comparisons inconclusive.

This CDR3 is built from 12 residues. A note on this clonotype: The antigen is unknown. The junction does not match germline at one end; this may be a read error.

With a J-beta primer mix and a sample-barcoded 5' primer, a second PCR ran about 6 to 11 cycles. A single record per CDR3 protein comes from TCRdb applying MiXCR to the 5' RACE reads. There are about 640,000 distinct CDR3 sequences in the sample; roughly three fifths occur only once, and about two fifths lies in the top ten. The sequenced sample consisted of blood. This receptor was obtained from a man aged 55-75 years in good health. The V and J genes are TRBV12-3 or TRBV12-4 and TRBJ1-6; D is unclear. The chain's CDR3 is CASSFAESLLHF. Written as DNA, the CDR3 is TGTGCCAGCAGTTTCGCGGAGTCACTCCTCCACTTT.